Following are 11 T cell receptor beta chains from one sample sequenced in a study of cytomegalovirus exposure and HLA in healthy donors. Primers: 60 Vbeta forward and 13 Jbeta reverse. Method: immunoSEQ multiplex PCR; TCRdb's copy keeps in-frame clones and lacks some. This sample carries about 150,000 clones, 85% to 90% of them seen once, and the ten largest clones take about 5.5%. The sequenced sample consisted of PBMCs. Receptor source: a woman in her twenties or thirties in good health and CMV-seronegative.

This sequence joins TRBV29-1 and TRBJ1-4, with 7 bases aligning to TRBD1. J gave up 6 bases and V 2 bases, and 3 bases lay outside the gene matches. This CDR3 contains 13 residues. Germline V gives CDR1 SQVTM, CDR2 ANQGSEA. CDR3 protein: CSVEPGQDEKLFF. The CDR3 region has the DNA TGCAGCGTTGAACCCGGACAGGATGAAAAACTGTTTTTT.

The chain links TRBV28 to TRBJ2-7, with 9 bases identical to TRBD2. V trimming: 5 bases; J trimming: 4 bases; junction bases outside the gene matches: 12. Germline V lookup: CDR1 MDHEN, CDR2 SYDVKM. The CDR3 consists of 16 residues. As DNA, the CDR3 is TGTGCCAGCAGTCCCGGTGGTAGCGGGAGATGGTACGAGCAGTACTTC. It encodes CASSPGGSGRWYEQYF.

This clone appeared a single time. CDR3 DNA sequence: TGTGCCAGCAGCTTGGATTTCGCGGGAGGGCCGAGGGAGACCCAGTACTTC. Translation: CASSLDFAGGPRETQYF. The rearrangement links TRBV5-5 to TRBJ2-5; 9 bases fit TRBD2. Germline trimming cut 0 bases from V and 5 bases from J; bases unmatched to any gene: 11. The CDR3 totals 17 residues. Germline CDR1 SGHKS, CDR2 YYEKEE (reference sequence).

The rearrangement links TRBV4-3 to TRBJ1-4; the D is unclear. The germline CDR1 and CDR2 sequences are LGHNA and YSLEER. The CDR3 totals 13 residues. Trimming took 4 bases from V and 7 from J, leaving 10 bases between them. The CDR3 DNA reads as TGCGCCAGCAGCCCTCTCCTGGCTGAAAAACTGTTTTTT. Its protein product is CASSPLLAEKLFF.

The CDR3 DNA reads TGTGCCAGCAGCTTCACAGGGGGTTCCTCCTCCTACGAGCAGTACTTC. It encodes CASSFTGGSSSYEQYF. The J gene is TRBJ2-5, the V gene TRBV21-1; the table's D call, TRBD1, was not checked against the DNA. Near its end, the DNA agrees better with TRBJ2-7, so the J call may be wrong. TRBV21-1 is classified as a pseudogene. The length of the CDR3 is 16 residues.

The chain couples TRBV29-1 to TRBJ2-2, with D possibly matching TRBD2 (5 bases). CDR1 and CDR2 (germline): SQVTM, ANQGSEA. This CDR3 contains 13 residues. The V gene lost 7 bases and the J gene lost 7 bases, with 16 bases spanning the gap. CDR3 sequence (DNA): TGCAGCGCCCTGAAACTAGATGGCGGGGAGCTGTTTTTT. It yields the protein CSALKLDGGELFF.

The CDR3 region is CASSQFSGQANYEQYF. The CDR3 DNA follows: TGTGCCAGCAGCCAATTTTCGGGACAGGCGAACTACGAGCAGTACTTC. The chain recombines TRBV14 with TRBJ2-7; 8 bases agree with TRBD1. The germline CDR1 and CDR2 sequences are SGHDN and FVKESK. The CDR3 runs to 16 residues. V lost 2 bases, J lost 3 bases, and 9 bases stayed unmatched.

This chain joins TRBV19 and TRBJ2-2, with 11 bases lining up with TRBD1. Germline V gene data show CDR1 as LNHDA and CDR2 as SQIVND (reference sequence). The trim removed 7 bases at V and 4 bases at J, leaving 5 bases unmatched. This CDR3 comprises 15 residues. The CDR3 DNA reads TGTGCCAGTAACAGGGGGACAGGGGGCACCGGGGAGCTGTTTTTT. Protein sequence: CASNRGTGGTGELFF.

This chain joins TRBV19 and TRBJ1-6; 9 nucleotides align to TRBD1. Germline-derived CDR1 and CDR2 are LNHDA and SQIVND (reference sequence). Trimming took 6 bases from V and 7 from J; bases not matched to a gene: 4. This CDR3 is built from 14 residues. CDR3 coding DNA: TGTGCCAGTAGGGGACAGGGAAGGAATTCACCCCTCCACTTT. Translating gives CASRGQGRNSPLHF.

The chain couples TRBV30 to TRBJ1-1; possible D gene TRBD1, 6 bases. The CDR3 runs to 13 residues. The germline V gene has CDR1 GTSNPN and CDR2 SVGIG (reference sequence). The V end lost 0 bases, the J end lost 6 bases, and 11 bases lay between the germline ends. The CDR3 DNA sequence: TGTGCCTGGAGTGTAGGGGGTATCGCTGAAGCTTTCTTT. Its protein product is CAWSVGGIAEAFF.

The chain's CDR3 is CASSTPRGSETQYF. Here the CDR3 DNA reads TGTGCCAGCAGTACCCCCCGGGGTTCTGAGACCCAGTACTTC. V and J are TRBV28 and TRBJ2-5, with D possibly matching TRBD2 (5 bases). Germline lookup yields CDR1 MDHEN and CDR2 SYDVKM. Trimming removed 5 bases from V and 5 bases from J, with 15 bases in between. The CDR3 runs to 14 residues. Full variable domain (missing parts from reference TRBV28 and TRBJ2-5): DVKVTQSSRYLVKRTGEKVFLECVQDMDHENMFWYRQDPGLGLRLIYFSYDVKMKEKGDIPEGYSVSREKKERFSLILESASTNQTSMYLCASSTPRGSETQYFGPGTRLLVL.